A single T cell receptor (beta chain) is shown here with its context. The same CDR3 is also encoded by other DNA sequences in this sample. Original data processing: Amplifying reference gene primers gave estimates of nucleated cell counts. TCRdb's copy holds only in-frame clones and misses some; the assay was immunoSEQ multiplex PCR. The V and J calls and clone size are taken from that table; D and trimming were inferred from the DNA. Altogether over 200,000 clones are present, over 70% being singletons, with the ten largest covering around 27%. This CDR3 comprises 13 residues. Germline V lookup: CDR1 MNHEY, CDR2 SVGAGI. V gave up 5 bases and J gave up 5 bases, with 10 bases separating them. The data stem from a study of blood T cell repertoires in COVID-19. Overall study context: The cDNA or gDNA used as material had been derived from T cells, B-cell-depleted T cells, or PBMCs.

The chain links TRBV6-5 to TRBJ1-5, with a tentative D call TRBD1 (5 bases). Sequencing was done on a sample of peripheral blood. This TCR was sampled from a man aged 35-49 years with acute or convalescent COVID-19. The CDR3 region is CASSPDRDQPQHF. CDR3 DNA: TGTGCCAGCAGTCCCGACAGAGATCAGCCCCAGCATTTT.